Shown below are 21 T cell receptor beta chains from a single sample sequenced in a study of technical replicates of blood from a handful of donors. Assay: immunoSEQ multiplex PCR; the TCRdb copy retains only in-frame clones and omits some. The data hold more than 15,000 clones, with around nine tenths observed a single time. The sample taken for sequencing was PBMCs. Receptors originate from a human donor in good health.

V usage is TRBV19 and J usage is TRBJ2-1; D is ambiguous. CDR1 is LNHDA, CDR2 SQIVND, per germline (reference sequence). The CDR3 sequence is 13 residues long. V was shortened by 5 bases and J by 2 bases, with 7 bases between the two germline ends. This CDR3 is CASSLQPYNEQFF. The CDR3, as DNA: TGTGCCAGTAGTCTACAGCCCTACAATGAGCAGTTCTTC.

The CDR3 sequence is CASSIVLGLGQAGNGYTF. Written as DNA, the CDR3 is TGTGCCAGTAGTATAGTGCTTGGCCTCGGACAGGCAGGGAATGGCTACACCTTC. This rearrangement joins TRBV19 to TRBJ1-2, with 7 bases matching TRBD1. The J segment lost 6 bases and the V segment lost 1 base, leaving 17 bases of the junction unmatched. Germline values: CDR1 LNHDA, CDR2 SQIVND (reference sequence). The CDR3 sequence is 18 residues long.

The chain links TRBV27 to TRBJ2-7, with a weak D call TRBD2 (5 bases). Germline V gene data show CDR1 as MNHEY and CDR2 as SMNVEV (reference sequence). V gave up 10 bases and J gave up 6 bases, with 19 bases separating them. The length of the CDR3 is 13 residues. CDR3 nucleotide sequence: TGTGCCACCGCCCGGGGTCTATTCGGCGAGCAGTACTTC. This encodes CATARGLFGEQYF.

The chain links TRBV5-1 to TRBJ1-5, with D possibly TRBD1 on 6 matching bases. CDR1 and CDR2 (germline): SGHRS, YFSETQ. V dropped 0 bases and J dropped 8 bases, with 9 bases sitting between them. CDR3 length equals 13 residues. The CDR3 sequence is CASSLASGEPQHF. The CDR3 DNA follows: TGCGCCAGCAGCTTGGCCTCAGGGGAGCCCCAGCATTTT.

The chain couples TRBV29-1 to TRBJ1-3; D remains unclear. CDR3 size: 12 residues. The germline V gene encodes CDR1 SQVTM and CDR2 ANQGSEA. Deletions cut 7 bases from V and 2 bases from J, with 9 bases between. CDR3 nucleotides: TGCAGCGGGCAGGATGCTGGAAACACCATATATTTT. Its protein product is CSGQDAGNTIYF. Full variable domain (missing parts from reference TRBV29-1 and TRBJ1-3): SAVISQKPSRDICQRGTSLTIQCQVDSQVTMMFWYRQQPGQSLTLIATANQGSEATYESGFVIDKFPISRPNLTFSTLTVSNMSPEDSSIYLCSGQDAGNTIYFGEGSWLTVV.

This chain joins TRBV4-1 and TRBJ2-5, with 12 bases lining up with TRBD2. This CDR3 has 15 residues. Trimming at V came to 1 base and at J to 5 bases, leaving 2 bases not matched to a gene. CDR1 is MGHRA, CDR2 YSYEKL, per germline. CDR3 nucleotides: TGCGCCAGCAGCCAAGTCGGACTAGCGGGGGAGACCCAGTACTTC. It specifies CASSQVGLAGETQYF.

This chain uses TRBV27 with TRBJ2-7, with 8 bases fitting TRBD1. With 3 bases clipped from V and 4 bases from J, the junction kept 5 bases outside the gene matches. The CDR3 length is 14 residues. Germline CDR1 and CDR2: MNHEY and SMNVEV (reference sequence). Here the CDR3 reads CASSLQGAMYEQYF. CDR3 in DNA: TGTGCCAGCAGTTTGCAGGGGGCGATGTACGAGCAGTACTTC.

This rearrangement joins TRBV2 to TRBJ1-4; D might be TRBD1 (5 bases). Trimming stripped 5 bases from V and 8 bases from J, with 12 bases between. The CDR3 totals 13 residues. The germline gives CDR1 SNHLY, CDR2 FYNNEI. The CDR3 bases are TGTGCCAGCAGTCCGGGGGTCGGGGAAAAACTGTTTTTT. This encodes CASSPGVGEKLFF.

Worth noting for this clone: Other DNA sequences in this specimen translate into the identical CDR3. The chain recombines TRBV5-1 with TRBJ2-7; D remains unclear. The V gene's germline CDR1 is SGHRS and CDR2 YFSETQ. This CDR3 contains 12 residues. V lost 0 bases, J lost 3 bases, and 4 bases lay in between. As DNA, the CDR3 is TGCGCCAGCAGCTTGGGCGGCTACGAGCAGTACTTC. It encodes CASSLGGYEQYF.

This clone was picked up a small number of times. The gene calls are TRBV6-4 and TRBJ1-4; 9 nucleotides align to TRBD1. Per germline, CDR1 MRHNA and CDR2 SNTAGT. With V trimmed by 0 bases and J by 8 bases, 7 bases remained unmatched. This CDR3 spans 16 amino acids. CDR3 DNA sequence: TGTGCCAGCAGTGACTCTACGGACAGGGGAGGGGAAAAACTGTTTTTT. This encodes CASSDSTDRGGEKLFF.

The chain has TRBV10-1 and TRBJ2-3, with 9 nucleotides matching TRBD2. V lost 0 bases to trimming and J lost 2 bases; unmatched junction nucleotides: 9. Germline loops: CDR1 WNHNN, CDR2 SYGVQD (reference sequence). This CDR3 has 18 amino acids. The CDR3, as DNA: TGCGCCAGCAGTGAGTCTATGGCTAGCGGGACCCACACAGATACGCAGTATTTT. Translation gives CASSESMASGTHTDTQYF.

There are a few counts of this clone. This chain links TRBV2 with TRBJ1-1, with 7 bases lining up with TRBD1. V was clipped by 6 bases and J by 11 bases; unmatched bases: 9. CDR3 length: 12 amino acids. CDR1 is SNHLY, CDR2 FYNNEI, per germline. Here the CDR3 reads CASRVMTGRAFF. CDR3 coding DNA: TGTGCCAGCAGGGTCATGACAGGGAGGGCTTTCTTT.

This clone occurred once. The J gene is TRBJ2-7, the V gene TRBV29-1; 8 bases are a match to TRBD1. This CDR3 spans 12 amino acids. The trim removed 6 bases at V and 6 bases at J, leaving 7 bases unmatched. CDR1 and CDR2 from the germline V gene are SQVTM and ANQGSEA. The CDR3 DNA follows: TGCAGCGTACGGACAGGGTTGGGCGAGCAGTACTTC. This sequence encodes CSVRTGLGEQYF.

This clone was observed once. The rearrangement links TRBV2 to TRBJ2-5; 11 nucleotides match TRBD1. V trimming: 6 bases; J trimming: 5 bases; junction bases outside the gene matches: 11. Germline values: CDR1 SNHLY, CDR2 FYNNEI. The CDR3 consists of 16 residues. The CDR3, as DNA: TGTGCCAGCAGACCCCGTGGGACAGGGGGGGAGGAGACCCAGTACTTC. As protein: CASRPRGTGGEETQYF.

The rearrangement uses TRBV19 and TRBJ2-7; TRBD2 matches at 7 bases. CDR3 length: 14 amino acids. V dropped 2 bases and J dropped 0; count of bases not matched to a gene: 1. The germline V gene encodes CDR1 LNHDA and CDR2 SQIVND (reference sequence). The DNA for the CDR3 is TGTGCCAGTAGTATAACTAGCGCCTCCTACGAGCAGTACTTC. Translated, it gives CASSITSASYEQYF.

This sequence joins TRBV30 and TRBJ2-5, with D maybe TRBD1 (5 bases). V lost 0 bases, J lost 5 bases, and 10 bases lay in between. There are 13 residues in the CDR3. Germline CDR1 GTSNPN, CDR2 SVGIG (reference sequence). CDR3 region: CAWSVRQKETQYF. CDR3 sequence (DNA): TGTGCCTGGAGTGTTCGACAGAAGGAGACCCAGTACTTC.

The rearrangement uses TRBV5-4 and TRBJ1-5, with a tentative D call TRBD1 (6 bases). Trimming shortened V by 3 bases and J by 0 bases, and 19 bases separated the two germline ends. Germline CDR1 and CDR2: SGHNT and YYREEE (reference sequence). The CDR3 is made up of 18 amino acids. CDR3 in amino acids: CASSYRAGRLFSNQPQHF. The CDR3 nucleotides are TGTGCCAGCAGCTACAGGGCAGGGAGACTCTTTAGCAATCAGCCCCAGCATTTT.

The chain employs TRBV7-2 and TRBJ2-5; 10 bases map to TRBD2. This CDR3 spans 19 amino acids. The J segment lost 5 bases and the V segment lost 7 bases, leaving 22 bases of the junction unmatched. CDR1 is SGHTA and CDR2 is FQGNSA in the germline V gene. For the CDR3, the DNA is TGTGCCAGCACCGACCCAAGCGGGAGGGCCTCCGGATCTACGGAGACCCAGTACTTC. Amino acid sequence: CASTDPSGRASGSTETQYF.

In DNA, the CDR3 is TGTGCCAGCAGCTTAACTACAGGGGGCGGTCCTAACTATGGCTACACCTTC. Residues: CASSLTTGGGPNYGYTF. The chain employs TRBV11-2 and TRBJ1-2, with 9 bases matching TRBD1. Germline assignment: CDR1 SGHAT and CDR2 FQNNGV. The CDR3 totals 17 residues. V dropped 2 bases and J dropped 0; count of bases not matched to a gene: 7. Variable domain in full (rest from reference TRBV11-2 and TRBJ1-2): EAGVAQSPRYKIIEKRQSVAFWCNPISGHATLYWYQQILGQGPKLLIQFQNNGVVDDSQLPKDRFSAERLKGVDSTLKIQPAKLEDSAVYLCASSLTTGGGPNYGYTFGSGTRLTVV.

This chain joins TRBV29-1 and TRBJ1-2; 9 bases agree with TRBD1. J gave up 12 bases and V 6 bases, and 8 bases lay outside the gene matches. Germline V gives CDR1 SQVTM, CDR2 ANQGSEA. This CDR3 comprises 11 residues. CDR3 in DNA: TGCAGCGTCGGGGACAGGGAGGTCCACACCTTC. Encoded protein: CSVGDREVHTF.

In nucleotides, the CDR3 is TGTGCCAGCAAACGCCCCGGGACTAGCGGGAACTACGAGCAGTACTTC. Its translation is CASKRPGTSGNYEQYF. This chain uses TRBV27 with TRBJ2-7; TRBD2 aligns across 13 bases. The CDR3 sequence is 16 residues long. The V and J ends lost 7 bases and 3 bases, in that order; junction bases with no gene match: 9. CDR1 and CDR2 from the germline V gene are MNHEY and SMNVEV (reference sequence).